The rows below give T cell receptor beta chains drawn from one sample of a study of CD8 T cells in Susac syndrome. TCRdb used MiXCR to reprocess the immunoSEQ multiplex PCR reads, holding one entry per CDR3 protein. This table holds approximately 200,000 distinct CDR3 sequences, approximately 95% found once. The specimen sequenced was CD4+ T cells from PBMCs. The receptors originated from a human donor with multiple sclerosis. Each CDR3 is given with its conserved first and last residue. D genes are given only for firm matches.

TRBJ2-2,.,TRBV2,CASSEGWGESGELFF,TGTGCCAGCAGTGAGGGCTGGGGGGAGAGCGGGGAGCTGTTTTTT
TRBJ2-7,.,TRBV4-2,CASSQEGGTEQYF,TGTGCCAGCAGCCAAGAAGGAGGAACTGAGCAGTACTTC
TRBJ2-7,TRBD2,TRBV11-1,CASTEMGLGTYEQYF,TGTGCCAGCACCGAAATGGGACTAGGGACCTACGAGCAGTACTTC
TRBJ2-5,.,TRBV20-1,CSARDVQPQETQYF,TGCAGTGCTAGAGATGTACAACCTCAAGAGACCCAGTACTTC
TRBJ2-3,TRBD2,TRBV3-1,CASRRQRGAPSDTQYF,TGTGCCAGCAGACGACAGCGGGGGGCTCCAAGTGATACGCAGTATTTT
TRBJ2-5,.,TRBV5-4,CASSWGIAAQYF,TGTGCCAGCAGCTGGGGAATCGCGGCCCAGTACTTC
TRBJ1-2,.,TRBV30,CAWVQTPTNYGYTF,TGTGCCTGGGTTCAGACACCAACTAACTATGGCTACACCTTC
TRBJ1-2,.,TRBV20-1,CSAIQGIGLGYTF,TGCAGTGCTATCCAGGGTATTGGGCTAGGCTACACCTTC
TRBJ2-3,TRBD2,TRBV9,CASSAVAGDTDTQYF,TGTGCCAGCAGCGCCGTAGCGGGGGACACAGATACGCAGTATTTT
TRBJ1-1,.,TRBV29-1,CSARLQGNTEAFF,TGCAGCGCTCGGCTACAGGGTAACACTGAAGCTTTCTTT
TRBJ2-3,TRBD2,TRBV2,CASSRSGEEDTQYF,TGTGCCAGCAGTCGTAGCGGGGAGGAAGATACGCAGTATTTT